This T cell receptor (beta chain) was sequenced during a study of blood T cell repertoires in COVID-19. Assay used: immunoSEQ multiplex PCR; TCRdb lists only in-frame clones, some missing. Among a few hundred thousand clones listed, about 90% were seen once. The sequenced sample was peripheral blood. This sequence originates from a woman in her twenties or thirties with COVID-19, enrolled during active disease.

This CDR3 is CASTTSNTQYF. The CDR3 DNA sequence: TGTGCCAGTACCACTTCCAATACGCAGTATTTT. V gene TRBV19 combines with J gene TRBJ2-3; no reliable D call. V was cut by 7 bases and J by 7 bases, with 9 bases left in between. The CDR3 sequence is 11 residues long. The germline CDR1 and CDR2 sequences are LNHDA and SQIVND (reference sequence).